What follows is one TCR beta chain and its context. The data were obtained in a study of cytomegalovirus exposure and HLA in healthy donors. Study details: According to later analysis, the same platform produced the 120 or so validation and several hundred first-cohort repertoires.

Measured with immunoSEQ multiplex PCR; TCRdb has only the in-frame clones, and not every one. The data show 150,000 or so clones, 80% to 90% seen once. CDR1 and CDR2 (germline): LNHDA, SQIVND (reference sequence). With 7 bases removed from V and 0 bases from J, the gap between germline ends came to 10 bases. CDR3 length: 14 residues. Sequenced sample: PBMCs. The sequence was collected from a woman aged 18-29 years in good health and CMV-seropositive. The chain employs TRBV19 and TRBJ1-3; no reliable D call. The CDR3 spells CASISRNSGNTIYF. The CDR3 DNA reads as TGTGCCAGTATCTCCAGGAACTCTGGAAACACCATATATTTT.